This TCR beta chain was identified in a study of T cell responses to AZD1222 COVID-19 vaccine. The study's findings and limits: Among the donors, most were white British and more were female, and clonal diversity was possibly underestimated. Only 6 or 7 individuals given AZD1222 were seropositive at baseline. Variant regions that are unmutated are reportedly the target of nearly half of spike-specific TCRs.

The data were produced by immunoSEQ multiplex PCR, yet TCRdb's version contains in-frame clones alone and is incomplete. The repertoire holds 140,000 to 150,000 clones, with roughly nine tenths as singletons. Germline V CDR1 and CDR2: LNHDA, SQIVND (reference sequence). The V end lost 6 bases, the J end lost 1 base, and 15 bases lay between the germline ends. CDR3 size: 15 residues. In the case of this clone: Its antigen is not identified.

The receptor comes from an adult who received the AZD1222 COVID-19 vaccine. Sequenced here: peripheral blood, sampled 28 days after the second AZD1222 dose. The chain combines TRBV19 with TRBJ1-1; D gene uncertain. The DNA of the CDR3 is TGTGCCAGTAGCCTTTGGGATGGGCGGAACACTGAAGCTTTCTTT. Its translation is CASSLWDGRNTEAFF.